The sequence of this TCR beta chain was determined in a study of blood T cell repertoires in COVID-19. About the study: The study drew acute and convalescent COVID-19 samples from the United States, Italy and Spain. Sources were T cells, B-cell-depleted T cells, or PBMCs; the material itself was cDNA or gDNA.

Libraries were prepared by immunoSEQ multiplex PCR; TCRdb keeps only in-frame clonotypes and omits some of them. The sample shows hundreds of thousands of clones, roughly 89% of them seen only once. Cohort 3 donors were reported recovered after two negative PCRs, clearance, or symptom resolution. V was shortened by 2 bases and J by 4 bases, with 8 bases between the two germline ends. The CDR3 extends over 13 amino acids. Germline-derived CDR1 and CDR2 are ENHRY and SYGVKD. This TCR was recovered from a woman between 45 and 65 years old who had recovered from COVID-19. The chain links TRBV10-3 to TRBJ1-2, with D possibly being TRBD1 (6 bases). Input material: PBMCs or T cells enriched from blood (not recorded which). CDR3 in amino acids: CAISEGQIYGYTF. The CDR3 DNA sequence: TGTGCCATCAGTGAGGGACAGATCTATGGCTACACCTTC.